These 12 T cell receptor beta chains came from one sample sequenced in a study of T cells in Graves' hyperthyroidism and ophthalmopathy (dated by TCRdb to the late 2010s). Libraries were constructed by multiplex PCR. Sequenced on an Illumina HiSeq 2000. The TCR beta CDR3 regions were amplified from the RNA transcripts. The first round of RT-PCR for the TCR CDR3 was performed with the HTBI primer set and the Qiagen OneStep RT-PCR kit. TCRdb itself trimmed the public reads at Q25 with fastp, ran MiXCR and retained productive beta chains. Entries that share a CDR3 protein sequence are merged under the most common genes and DNA. For this sample the table gives about 600,000 distinct CDR3 sequences, of which 16% were detected only once. Roughly 3.5% of the sample is held by the ten biggest clonotypes. The sequenced sample was blood. Every receptor here comes from a woman between 40 and 50 years old with Graves' ophthalmopathy.

This clonotype has a count of ten or more. The genes are TRBV2 and TRBJ1-1; the match to TRBD1 covers 10 bases. The junction had 9 bases not matched to a gene; V was cut back by 8 bases and J by 6 bases. This CDR3 is 14 amino acids long. Germline-derived CDR1 and CDR2 are SNHLY and FYNNEI. CDR3 loop: CASAGQGSGAEAFF. The CDR3 region has the DNA TGTGCCAGCGCGGGACAGGGGAGTGGGGCTGAAGCTTTCTTT. The full variable domain, completed using reference TRBV2 and TRBJ1-1, is EPEVTQTPSHQVTQMGQEVILRCVPISNHLYFYWYRQILGQKVEFLVSFYNNEISEKSEIFDDQFSVERPDGSNFTLKIRSTKLEDSAMYFCASAGQGSGAEAFFGQGTRLTVV.

This clonotype was observed many times. J is TRBJ2-7 and V is TRBV6-1; D call uncertain. The germline CDR1 and CDR2 sequences are MNHNS and SASEGT. V was trimmed by 0 bases and J by 2 bases, leaving 8 bases between them. This CDR3 region has 14 residues. The CDR3 DNA follows: TGTGCCAGCAGTGAAGCCAGGAGACCCTACGAGCAGTACTTC. Translation: CASSEARRPYEQYF.

This clonotype was seen at least ten times. The chain carries TRBV7-3 and TRBJ2-3; 13 bases align to TRBD2. Germline V gene sequence: CDR1 SGHTA, CDR2 FQGTGA. The CDR3 is 18 amino acids. V lost 1 base, J lost 1 base, and 5 bases stayed unmatched. The CDR3 spells CASSLIAGLAGGTDTQYF. As DNA, the CDR3 is TGTGCCAGCAGCTTAATCGCTGGACTAGCGGGGGGCACAGATACGCAGTATTTT.

The table lists this clonotype with many counts. This chain uses TRBV20-1 with TRBJ2-3; D perhaps matches TRBD2 (5 bases). CDR1 is DFQATT and CDR2 is SNEGSKA in the germline V gene (reference sequence). The CDR3 has 14 residues. V lost 1 base and J lost 6, with 14 bases in between. CDR3 in amino acids: CSARARTRVDTQYF. The CDR3 DNA is TGCAGTGCTAGAGCCCGAACTAGGGTCGATACGCAGTATTTT.

In its sample, this clonotype was seen many times. The gene calls are TRBV6-6 and TRBJ1-1, with D possibly matching TRBD1 (5 bases). CDR1 and CDR2 from the germline V gene are MNHNY and SVGAGI (reference sequence). The CDR3 length is 12 residues. Trimming took 0 bases from V and 8 from J, leaving 7 bases between them. CDR3 residues: CASSYSGGEAFF. The CDR3 bases are TGTGCCAGCAGTTACTCCGGGGGAGAAGCTTTCTTT.

The rearrangement links TRBV20-1 to TRBJ2-2; the D gene is possibly TRBD2 (6 bases). Deletions cut 4 bases from V and 3 bases from J, with 12 bases between. This CDR3 has 14 amino acids. The germline V gene has CDR1 DFQATT and CDR2 SNEGSKA (reference sequence). The CDR3, as DNA: TGCAGTGCTATAGCGGCCAGAGACACCGGGGAGCTGTTTTTT. Its protein is CSAIAARDTGELFF.

The chain has TRBV6-5 and TRBJ1-6, with D possibly matching TRBD1 (6 bases). The CDR3 covers 15 residues. Trimming left V 4 bases short and J 14 bases short, with 21 bases between. CDR1 and CDR2 (germline): MNHEY, SVGAGI. The DNA of the CDR3 is TGTGCCAGCAGTTCCTCTAATGGGGGCAGGGGCACCCTCCACTTT. It translates to CASSSSNGGRGTLHF.

There are many counts of this clonotype. V and J are TRBV28 and TRBJ2-7; 8 bases match TRBD1. Germline lookup yields CDR1 MDHEN and CDR2 SYDVKM. The CDR3 is 16 residues long. J was trimmed by 0 bases and V by 6 bases; bases with no gene match: 10. The CDR3 sequence is CASRTLSGTGSYEQYF. CDR3 nucleotides: TGTGCCAGCAGAACCCTCTCCGGGACAGGCTCCTACGAGCAGTACTTC.

V is TRBV29-1 and J is TRBJ2-7, with 9 bases fitting TRBD1. V trimming: 6 bases; J trimming: 7 bases; junction bases outside the gene matches: 7. The germline CDR1 and CDR2 sequences are SQVTM and ANQGSEA. This CDR3 is 12 amino acids long. The DNA for the CDR3 is TGCAGCGTAAAACAGGGGGCGGGTGAGCAGTACTTC. Protein product: CSVKQGAGEQYF.

This clonotype has a count of ten or more. This chain joins TRBV7-8 and TRBJ1-5, with D perhaps matching TRBD1 (6 bases). Per germline, CDR1 SGHVS and CDR2 FQNEAQ. There are 15 residues in the CDR3. V shed 5 bases and J shed 4 bases, with 15 bases lying between them. CDR3 residues: CASSPQGGSNQPQHF. The CDR3 bases are TGTGCCAGCAGCCCTCAAGGGGGATCGAATCAGCCCCAGCATTTT.

The chain uses TRBV5-1 and TRBJ1-2; tentatively, D is TRBD1 (6 bases). The germline V and J ends were trimmed by 4 bases and 6 bases, with 16 bases remaining between them. Germline loops: CDR1 SGHRS, CDR2 YFSETQ. This CDR3 region has 14 residues. CDR3: CASSLLQGVNGYTF. The CDR3 bases are TGCGCCAGCAGCCTACTACAGGGCGTTAATGGCTACACCTTC.

This clonotype has a count of ten or more. The chain joins TRBV11-2 to TRBJ2-1; the D call may be TRBD1 or TRBD2 (7 bases each). The germline gives CDR1 SGHAT, CDR2 FQNNGV. The length of the CDR3 is 15 residues. V was trimmed by 4 bases and J by 4 bases, leaving 14 bases between them. The chain's CDR3 is CASSSRQGGYNEQFF. The CDR3 DNA sequence: TGTGCCAGCAGCTCCCGACAGGGAGGGTACAATGAGCAGTTCTTC.